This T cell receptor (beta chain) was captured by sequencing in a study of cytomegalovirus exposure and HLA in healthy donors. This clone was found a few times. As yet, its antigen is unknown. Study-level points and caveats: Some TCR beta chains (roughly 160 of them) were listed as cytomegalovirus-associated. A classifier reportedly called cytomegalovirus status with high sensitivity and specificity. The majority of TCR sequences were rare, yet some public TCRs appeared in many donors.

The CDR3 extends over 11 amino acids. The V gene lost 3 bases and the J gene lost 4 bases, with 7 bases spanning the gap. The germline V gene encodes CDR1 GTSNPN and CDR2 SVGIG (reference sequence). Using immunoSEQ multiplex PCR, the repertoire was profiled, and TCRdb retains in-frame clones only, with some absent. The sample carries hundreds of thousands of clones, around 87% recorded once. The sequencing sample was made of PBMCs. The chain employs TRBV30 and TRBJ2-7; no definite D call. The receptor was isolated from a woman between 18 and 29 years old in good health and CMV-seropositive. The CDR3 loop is CAWRRQYEQYF. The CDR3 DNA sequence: TGTGCCTGGAGGCGACAATACGAGCAGTACTTC.